The entry that follows covers one T cell receptor (beta chain) sequence. What it binds is not known. The data were obtained in a study of cytomegalovirus exposure and HLA in healthy donors. In the study overall: Of fewer than 450 genotyped donors, approximately 80% clustered with self-reported Caucasian donors.

Germline values: CDR1 SGHDT, CDR2 YYEEEE. The V and J ends lost 7 bases and 4 bases, in that order; junction bases with no gene match: 8. The CDR3 totals 14 residues. The PCR ran on 60 Vbeta and 13 Jbeta primers. Using immunoSEQ multiplex PCR, the repertoire was profiled, and TCRdb retains in-frame clones only, with some absent. The sample shows about 76,000 clones, approximately 72% of them seen only once. Study findings and constraints: Apart from CMV serostatus, no immune exposure information was available.

Sequencing was done on a sample of PBMCs. The chain is built from TRBV5-6 and TRBJ1-2; 9 nucleotides match TRBD1. The TCR was taken from a woman between 35 and 50 years old in good health and CMV-seropositive. CDR3 protein: CASYWTGDAYGYTF. CDR3 sequence (DNA): TGTGCCAGCTACTGGACAGGGGACGCCTATGGCTACACCTTC.